A selection of T cell receptor beta chains follows, all from one sample in a study of cytomegalovirus exposure and HLA in healthy donors. Here immunoSEQ multiplex PCR was the method, and the copy in TCRdb shows in-frame clones only, minus some. This sample has approximately 100,000 clones, with 76% found just once. The specimen sequenced was PBMCs. The receptors were gathered from a woman in her forties or fifties in good health and CMV-seropositive. The CDR3 runs from the conserved cysteine through the conserved F or W. Each record gives: clone size, J gene, D gene, V gene, CDR3 protein, CDR3 DNA. D genes are given only for firm matches. Size is omitted from some rows. Given values are once, few, many or a class for expanded clones.

clone_size: -; j_call: TRBJ2-3; d_call: -; v_call: TRBV5-1; cdr3_aa: CASRPGDEDTQYF; cdr3_nt: TGCGCCAGCCGTCCGGGGGACGAAGATACGCAGTATTTT
clone_size: -; j_call: TRBJ2-3; d_call: TRBD2; v_call: TRBV9; cdr3_aa: CASSVAGLAGTDTQYF; cdr3_nt: TGTGCCAGCAGCGTAGCGGGACTAGCGGGCACAGATACGCAGTATTTT
clone_size: -; j_call: TRBJ1-1; d_call: TRBD1; v_call: TRBV5-1; cdr3_aa: CASSLSRGQGAFGNTEAFF; cdr3_nt: TGCGCCAGCAGCTTGTCCCGGGGGCAGGGGGCATTTGGGAACACTGAAGCTTTCTTT
clone_size: few; j_call: TRBJ1-2; d_call: TRBD1; v_call: TRBV5-1; cdr3_aa: CASSLETGTQGGYTF; cdr3_nt: TGCGCCAGCAGCCTTGAGACAGGGACGCAGGGAGGCTACACCTTC
clone_size: -; j_call: TRBJ1-1; d_call: -; v_call: TRBV6-6; cdr3_aa: CASSYSRNTEAFF; cdr3_nt: TGTGCCAGCAGTTACTCCAGAAACACTGAAGCTTTCTTT
clone_size: few; j_call: TRBJ2-1; d_call: -; v_call: TRBV4-1; cdr3_aa: CASSQAGRGRDEQFF; cdr3_nt: TGCGCCAGCAGCCAAGCGGGCAGGGGAAGGGATGAGCAGTTCTTC
clone_size: -; j_call: TRBJ1-2; d_call: TRBD1; v_call: TRBV7-8; cdr3_aa: CASTGQGGSYYGYTF; cdr3_nt: TGTGCCAGCACGGGACAGGGAGGTTCGTACTATGGCTACACCTTC
clone_size: -; j_call: TRBJ2-1; d_call: -; v_call: TRBV7-6; cdr3_aa: CASSLDLDYNEQFF; cdr3_nt: TGTGCCAGCAGCTTAGATCTAGACTACAATGAGCAGTTCTTC
clone_size: -; j_call: TRBJ1-2; d_call: -; v_call: TRBV19; cdr3_aa: CASSMIVANYGYTF; cdr3_nt: TGTGCCAGTAGTATGATAGTCGCTAACTATGGCTACACCTTC
clone_size: -; j_call: TRBJ1-1; d_call: -; v_call: TRBV11-1; cdr3_aa: CASSFDRNTEAFF; cdr3_nt: TGTGCCAGCAGCTTTGACAGGAACACTGAAGCTTTCTTT
clone_size: -; j_call: TRBJ1-5; d_call: -; v_call: TRBV2; cdr3_aa: CASDKGPSEGNQPQHF; cdr3_nt: TGTGCCAGCGACAAGGGGCCTTCAGAGGGCAATCAGCCCCAGCATTTT
clone_size: -; j_call: TRBJ2-2; d_call: -; v_call: TRBV6-5; cdr3_aa: CASSYGAGDTGELFF; cdr3_nt: TGTGCCAGCAGTTACGGGGCAGGAGACACCGGGGAGCTGTTTTTT
clone_size: -; j_call: TRBJ1-1; d_call: TRBD1; v_call: TRBV2; cdr3_aa: CASSWGTGLTEAFF; cdr3_nt: TGTGCCAGCAGTTGGGGGACAGGGTTAACTGAAGCTTTCTTT
clone_size: -; j_call: TRBJ2-6; d_call: TRBD2; v_call: TRBV9; cdr3_aa: CASSVAVSGSLLSGANVLTF; cdr3_nt: TGTGCCAGCAGCGTAGCTGTTAGCGGGAGCCTCCTCTCTGGGGCCAACGTCCTGACTTTC
clone_size: -; j_call: TRBJ2-1; d_call: TRBD2; v_call: TRBV6-1; cdr3_aa: CASSETSGIYNEQFF; cdr3_nt: TGTGCCAGCAGTGAAACTAGCGGGATCTACAATGAGCAGTTCTTC
clone_size: few; j_call: TRBJ1-6; d_call: TRBD1; v_call: TRBV18; cdr3_aa: CASSREYRGDSPLHF; cdr3_nt: TGTGCCAGCTCAAGGGAATACAGGGGTGATTCACCCCTCCACTTT
clone_size: -; j_call: TRBJ1-1; d_call: -; v_call: TRBV30; cdr3_aa: CACPRGADTEAFF; cdr3_nt: TGTGCCTGCCCCCGGGGGGCGGACACTGAAGCTTTCTTT
clone_size: -; j_call: TRBJ2-2; d_call: -; v_call: TRBV7-9; cdr3_aa: CSSSSYGQPNTGELFF; cdr3_nt: TGTTCCAGCAGCTCCTATGGACAGCCGAACACCGGGGAGCTGTTTTTT
clone_size: -; j_call: TRBJ2-1; d_call: -; v_call: TRBV27; cdr3_aa: CASSPRTLSGQFF; cdr3_nt: TGTGCCAGCAGTCCCCGGACTTTATCCGGGCAGTTCTTC
clone_size: -; j_call: TRBJ2-5; d_call: TRBD2; v_call: TRBV2; cdr3_aa: CASLREGLGQVGGETQYF; cdr3_nt: TGTGCCAGCCTGAGAGAGGGACTAGGCCAAGTGGGGGGAGAGACCCAGTACTTC